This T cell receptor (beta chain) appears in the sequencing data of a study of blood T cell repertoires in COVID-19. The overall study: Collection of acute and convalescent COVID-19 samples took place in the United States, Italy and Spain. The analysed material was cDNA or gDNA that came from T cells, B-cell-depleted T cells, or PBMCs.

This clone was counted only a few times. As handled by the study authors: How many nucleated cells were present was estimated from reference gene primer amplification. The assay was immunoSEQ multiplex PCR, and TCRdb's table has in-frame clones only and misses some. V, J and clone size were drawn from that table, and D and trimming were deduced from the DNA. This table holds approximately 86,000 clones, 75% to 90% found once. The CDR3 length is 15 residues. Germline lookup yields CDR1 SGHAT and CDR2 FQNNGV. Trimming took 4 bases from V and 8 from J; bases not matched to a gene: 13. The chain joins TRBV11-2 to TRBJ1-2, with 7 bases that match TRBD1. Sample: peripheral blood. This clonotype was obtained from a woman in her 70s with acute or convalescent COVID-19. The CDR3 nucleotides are TGTGCCAGCAGCTGGCCTGTTGAGGGGGCGGGAGGCTACACCTTC. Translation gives CASSWPVEGAGGYTF.